These 7 T cell receptor beta chains share one sample of origin, sequenced in a study of long-term antiretroviral therapy in people with HIV. The run of the v3.0 immunoSEQ assay was at survey level. TCRdb keeps only in-frame clones here, not all; method: immunoSEQ multiplex PCR. The sample consists of more than 20,000 clones, around four fifths of them appearing once. This specimen was unsorted PBMCs, taken approximately 4 years after starting antiretroviral therapy. The receptors here all came from a man younger than 35 with HIV.

This clone has more than one count but fewer than ten. This chain connects TRBV29-1 to TRBJ1-2, with 9 bases that match TRBD1. The CDR3 totals 12 residues. V lost 4 bases to trimming and J lost 4 bases; unmatched junction nucleotides: 1. Germline lookup yields CDR1 SQVTM and CDR2 ANQGSEA. Written as DNA, the CDR3 is TGCAGCGTTGGGGACAGGGTCTATGGCTACACCTTC. It specifies CSVGDRVYGYTF.

In this sample, this clone is medium-sized. The V and J genes are TRBV5-1 and TRBJ1-5, with a possible D match to TRBD1 (5 bases). The CDR3 is made up of 14 amino acids. Per the germline V gene, CDR1 is SGHRS and CDR2 is YFSETQ. V was cut by 4 bases and J by 7 bases, with 15 bases left in between. The CDR3: CASSPLGVGQPQHF. DNA for the CDR3: TGCGCCAGCAGCCCGTTAGGGGTAGGCCAGCCCCAGCATTTT.

The chain recombines TRBV18 with TRBJ2-1; D is perhaps TRBD1 (5 bases). There are 12 residues in the CDR3. V was shortened by 2 bases and J by 8 bases, with 7 bases between the two germline ends. Germline V gives CDR1 KGHSH, CDR2 LQKENI. The CDR3 loop reads CASSPGADEQFF. DNA for the CDR3: TGTGCCAGCTCACCAGGGGCAGATGAGCAGTTCTTC.

V is TRBV5-6 and J is TRBJ2-5; a possible D gene is TRBD2 (6 bases). Germline lookup yields CDR1 SGHDT and CDR2 YYEEEE. This CDR3 is built from 15 residues. The V gene lost 4 bases and the J gene lost 5 bases, with 18 bases spanning the gap. CDR3 bases: TGTGCCAGCAGCCTTGGTCGGCGCCGGGGGGAGACCCAGTACTTC. Its translation: CASSLGRRRGETQYF. Looking up the rest from reference TRBV5-6 and TRBJ2-5 gives the full variable domain: DAGVTQSPTHLIKTRGQQVTLRCSPKSGHDTVSWYQQALGQGPQFIFQYYEEEERQRGNFPDRFSGHQFPNYSSELNVNALLLGDSALYLCASSLGRRRGETQYFGPGTRLLVL.

V usage is TRBV13 and J usage is TRBJ2-7, with D perhaps matching TRBD1 (5 bases). V lost 2 bases and J lost 7, with 6 bases in between. The CDR3 consists of 11 residues. Germline CDR1 reads PRHDT; CDR2 reads FYEKMQ (reference sequence). As DNA, the CDR3 is TGTGCCAGCAGCTTAAGGGGAGAGCAGTACTTC. Encoded protein: CASSLRGEQYF.

J is TRBJ1-2 and V is TRBV4-1, with a tentative D call TRBD1 (5 bases). The V end was cut by 1 base, the J end by 2 bases, with 14 bases between. CDR3 length equals 16 residues. Germline-derived CDR1 and CDR2 are MGHRA and YSYEKL. The CDR3 nucleotides read TGCGCCAGCAGCCAAGGAAGACAGCCTTCCAACTATGGCTACACCTTC. This encodes CASSQGRQPSNYGYTF.

The chain employs TRBV2 and TRBJ2-5; D remains unclear. V lost 8 bases to trimming and J lost 1 base, with 8 bases between them. CDR1 SNHLY and CDR2 FYNNEI come from the germline V gene. The CDR3 sequence is 12 residues long. Here the CDR3 reads CASDLTQETQYF. The CDR3 region has the DNA TGTGCCAGCGACCTAACCCAAGAGACCCAGTACTTC.